This record concerns one T cell receptor (beta chain) sequence. Antigen: not known. This sample stems from a study of CD8+CD57+ T cells in acquired aplastic anemia. Study details: DNA from sorted CD4+ and CD8+ cells averaged about 3.2 ug.

Findings of the study overall: Around 27 was the count of CD8+ CDR3 sequences that patients shared with controls. Patients and healthy controls showed no significant CD8+ Simpson's diversity difference.

According to the study, genomic DNA was the template for TCR beta VDJ and CDR3 profiling. MiXCR, applied by TCRdb to the reads, yields one record per CDR3 protein. The sample shows approximately 160,000 distinct CDR3 sequences, approximately 40% of them seen only once. The CDR3 totals 16 residues. The germline CDR1 and CDR2 sequences are SGHTA and FQGTGA. Trimming removed 7 bases at V and 5 bases at J, with 22 bases between. Sequencing input: sorted CD4+, CD8+, or CD8+CD57+ T cells (not recorded which) from PBMCs. The rearrangement joins TRBV7-3 to TRBJ2-3; D might be TRBD2 (7 bases). This sequence was found in a human donor in good health. The CDR3 region is CASTPGGSTGGDTQYF. In nucleotides, the CDR3 is TGTGCCAGCACCCCTGGGGGCTCGACGGGGGGAGATACGCAGTATTTT.